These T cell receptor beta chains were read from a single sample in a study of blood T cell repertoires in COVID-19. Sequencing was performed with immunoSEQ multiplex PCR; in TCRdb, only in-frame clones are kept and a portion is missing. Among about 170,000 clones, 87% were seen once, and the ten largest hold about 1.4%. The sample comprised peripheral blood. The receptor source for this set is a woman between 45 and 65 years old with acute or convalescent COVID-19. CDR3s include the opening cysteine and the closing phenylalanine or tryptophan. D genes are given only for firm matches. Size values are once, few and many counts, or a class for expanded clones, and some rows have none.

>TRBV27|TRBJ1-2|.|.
TGTGCCAGCAGTTTATACGCAGTTAACAACTATGGCTACACCTTC
CASSLYAVNNYGYTF
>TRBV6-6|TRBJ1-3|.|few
TGTGCCAGCAGTTGGCCGGGCTCTGGAAACACCATATATTTT
CASSWPGSGNTIYF
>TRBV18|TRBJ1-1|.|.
TGTGCCAGCTCACCCGTCCGAGTTGTCACTGAAGCTTTCTTT
CASSPVRVVTEAFF
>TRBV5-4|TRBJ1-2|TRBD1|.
TGTGCCAGCAGCTCAAGGACAGGGGGCTTCTATGGCTACACCTTC
CASSSRTGGFYGYTF
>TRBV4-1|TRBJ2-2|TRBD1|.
TGCGCCAGCAGCCAAGAGGACAGGGGGTCCGGGGAGCTGTTTTTT
CASSQEDRGSGELFF
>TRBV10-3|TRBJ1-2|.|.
TGTGCCATCGCGGAGGGAAGGTATGGCTACACCTTC
CAIAEGRYGYTF
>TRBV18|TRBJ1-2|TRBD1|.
TGTGCTAGCTCACCTGCCTCCGGGACAGACCTCTATGGCTACACCTTC
CASSPASGTDLYGYTF
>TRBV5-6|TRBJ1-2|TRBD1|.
TGTGCCAGCAGCAGGGGGCTCCAACAAAACTATGGCTACACCTTC
CASSRGLQQNYGYTF
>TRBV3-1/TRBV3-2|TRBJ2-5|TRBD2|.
TGTGCCAGCAACCTCCGTACGGGGGGGCAAGAGACCCAGTACTTC
CASNLRTGGQETQYF
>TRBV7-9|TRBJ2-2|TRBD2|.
TGTGCCAGCAGCTTAGCGACTAGCCCGAACACCGGGGAGCTGTTTTTT
CASSLATSPNTGELFF
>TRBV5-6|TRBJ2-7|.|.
TGTGCCAGCAGCTTGCTACAGGCAACCTACGAGCAGTACTTC
CASSLLQATYEQYF
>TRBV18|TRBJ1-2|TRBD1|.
TGTGCCAGCTCACCAGGTCGGGACAGGGATGGCTACACCTTC
CASSPGRDRDGYTF
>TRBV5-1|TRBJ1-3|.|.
TGCGCCAGCAGCTTAGCAGGGTCTGGAAACACCATATATTTT
CASSLAGSGNTIYF
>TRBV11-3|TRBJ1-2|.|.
TGTGCCAGCAGCTTAGGAACAGCTAACTATGGCTACACCTTC
CASSLGTANYGYTF
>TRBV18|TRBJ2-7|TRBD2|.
TGTGCCAGCTCACCACCTACCTCTAGCGGATCAACCTACGAGCAGTACTTC
CASSPPTSSGSTYEQYF
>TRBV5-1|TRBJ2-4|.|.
TGCGCCAGCAGCTCCGGGGGTCCTCAAACCAAAAACATTCAGTACTTC
CASSSGGPQTKNIQYF
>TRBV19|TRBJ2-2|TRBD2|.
TGTGCCAGCACGGGAGGGCCTAACACCGGGGAGCTGTTTTTT
CASTGGPNTGELFF
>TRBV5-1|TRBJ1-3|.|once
TGCGCCAGCAGCTCATCACTCTCGGGGGGCACCATATATTTT
CASSSSLSGGTIYF
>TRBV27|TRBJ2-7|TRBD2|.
TGTGCCAGCAGTCCGTCACTAGCGGGAGGGCGCGAGCAGTACTTC
CASSPSLAGGREQYF
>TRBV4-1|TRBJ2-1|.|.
TGCGCCAGCAGCCCCGGGCAGGGGACCTACAATGAGCAGTTCTTC
CASSPGQGTYNEQFF
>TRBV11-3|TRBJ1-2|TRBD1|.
TGTGCCAGCAGCTTAGAGGGACAGGCGACCAACTATGGCTACACCTTC
CASSLEGQATNYGYTF
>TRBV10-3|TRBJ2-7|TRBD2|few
TGTGCCATCAGTGGTATAGCGGGGGCCGGGGCCTACGAGCAGTACTTC
CAISGIAGAGAYEQYF
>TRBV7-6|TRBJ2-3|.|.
TGTGCCAGCAGCTTAGCGTATAACACAGATACGCAGTATTTT
CASSLAYNTDTQYF
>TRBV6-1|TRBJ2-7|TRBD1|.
TGTGCCAGCAGTGGGTCGTTTTCCCAGGGGGTTTCCTACGAGCAGTACTTC
CASSGSFSQGVSYEQYF
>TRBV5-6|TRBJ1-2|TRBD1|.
TGTGCCAGCAGGTTCCAACAGGGGCTAGCTAACTATGGCTACACCTTC
CASRFQQGLANYGYTF
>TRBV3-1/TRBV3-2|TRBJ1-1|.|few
TGTGCCAGCAGCCCGCTGACAGGCGGCAATGAGGCTTTCTTT
CASSPLTGGNEAFF
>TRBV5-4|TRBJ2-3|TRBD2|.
TGTGCCAGCAGCCCAGGGAGGGCGACAGATACGCAGTATTTT
CASSPGRATDTQYF
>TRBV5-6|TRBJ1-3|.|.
TGTGCCAGCAGCTTTGTGGACAGTCCCTCTGGAAACACCATATATTTT
CASSFVDSPSGNTIYF
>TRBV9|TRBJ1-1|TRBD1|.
TGTGCCAGCAGCGCGACAGGGCGGAGGACTGAAGCTTTCTTT
CASSATGRRTEAFF
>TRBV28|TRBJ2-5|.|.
TGTGCCAGCAGTTTAAACCTGAAGAGGGGGGAGACCCAGTACTTC
CASSLNLKRGETQYF
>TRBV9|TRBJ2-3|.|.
TGTGCCAGCAGCGAGGGGGGAGGGACAGATACGCAGTATTTT
CASSEGGGTDTQYF
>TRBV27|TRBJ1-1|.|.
TGTGCCAGCAGACCCGTCGGGGGGGGGAACACTGAAGCTTTCTTT
CASRPVGGGNTEAFF
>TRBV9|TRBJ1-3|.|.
TGTGCCAGCAGCCCCCGGTTTGGCACCATATATTTT
CASSPRFGTIYF
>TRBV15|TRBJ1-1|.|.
TGTGCCACCAGCAGAGATCATGTGGGGAGTACTGAAGCTTTCTTT
CATSRDHVGSTEAFF
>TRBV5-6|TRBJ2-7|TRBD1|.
TGTGCCAGCAGCCCTACGGGACAGTCCTACGAGCAGTACTTC
CASSPTGQSYEQYF
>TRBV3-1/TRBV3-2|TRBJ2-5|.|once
TGTGCCAGCAGCCAAGGGGTAGGGGTAGAGACCCAGTACTTC
CASSQGVGVETQYF
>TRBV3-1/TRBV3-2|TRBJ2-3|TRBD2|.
TGTGCCAGCAGCCAAGATCTGGGGACTAGCGGCACAGATACGCAGTATTTT
CASSQDLGTSGTDTQYF
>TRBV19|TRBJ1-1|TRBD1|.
TGTGCCAGTAGTATGACCGACAGGGAGAACACTGAAGCTTTCTTT
CASSMTDRENTEAFF